One TCR beta chain is described in this entry. Looked up from germline, CDR1 is SNHLY and CDR2 is FYNNEI. The CDR3 runs 13 residues. TCRdb processed the 5' RACE reads again and assigns one entry to each CDR3 protein, with no DNA. The sample shows about 160,000 distinct CDR3 sequences, and 2.4% sits with its ten largest clones. The data stem from a study of monozygotic twins with inflammatory bowel disease. V is TRBV2 and J is TRBJ1-2; the TRBD1 assignment by TCRdb is unverifiable without DNA. Sequencing was performed on blood. This receptor was obtained from a human donor with ulcerative colitis or Crohn's disease, or a healthy co-twin of an affected twin (not recorded which). The CDR3 region is CASSVGPNYGYTF. Together with reference TRBV2 and TRBJ1-2, the CDR3 gives the full variable domain: EPEVTQTPSHQVTQMGQEVILRCVPISNHLYFYWYRQILGQKVEFLVSFYNNEISEKSEIFDDQFSVERPDGSNFTLKIRSTKLEDSAMYFCASSVGPNYGYTFGSGTRLTVV.